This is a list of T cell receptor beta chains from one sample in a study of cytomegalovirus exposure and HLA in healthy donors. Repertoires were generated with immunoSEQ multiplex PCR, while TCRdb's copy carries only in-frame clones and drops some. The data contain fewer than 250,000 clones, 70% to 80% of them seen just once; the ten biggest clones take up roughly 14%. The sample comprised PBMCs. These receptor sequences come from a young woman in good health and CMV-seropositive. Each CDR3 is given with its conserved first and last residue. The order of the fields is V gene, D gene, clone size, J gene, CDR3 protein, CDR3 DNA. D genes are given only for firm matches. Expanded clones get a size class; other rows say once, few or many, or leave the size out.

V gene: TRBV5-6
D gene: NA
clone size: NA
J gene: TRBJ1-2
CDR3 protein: CASSPRAGYGYTF
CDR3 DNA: TGTGCCAGCAGCCCGCGGGCGGGCTATGGCTACACCTTC

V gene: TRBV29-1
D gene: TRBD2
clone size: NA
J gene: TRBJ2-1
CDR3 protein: CSVSSGRYNNEQFF
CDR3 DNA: TGCAGCGTTTCTAGCGGGAGATACAACAATGAGCAGTTCTTC

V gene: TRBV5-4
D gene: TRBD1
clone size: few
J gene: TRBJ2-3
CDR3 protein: CASSLDRGRGDTQYF
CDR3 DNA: TGTGCCAGCAGCCTGGACAGGGGGCGAGGAGATACGCAGTATTTT

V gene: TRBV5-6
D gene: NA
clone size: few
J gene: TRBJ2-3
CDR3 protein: CASSWNSHSTDTQYF
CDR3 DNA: TGTGCCAGCAGCTGGAACAGCCATAGCACAGATACGCAGTATTTT

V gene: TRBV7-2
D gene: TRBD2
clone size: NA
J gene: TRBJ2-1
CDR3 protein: CASSLGAGGQYEQFF
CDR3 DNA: TGTGCCAGCAGCTTAGGTGCGGGGGGGCAATATGAGCAGTTCTTC

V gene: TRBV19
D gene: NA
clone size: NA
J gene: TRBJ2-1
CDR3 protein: CASHIQGGNEQFF
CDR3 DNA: TGTGCCAGTCATATCCAGGGAGGCAATGAGCAGTTCTTC

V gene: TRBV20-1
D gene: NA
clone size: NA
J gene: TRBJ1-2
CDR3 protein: CSARRGYGYTF
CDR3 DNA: TGCAGTGCTAGGCGGGGGTATGGCTACACCTTC

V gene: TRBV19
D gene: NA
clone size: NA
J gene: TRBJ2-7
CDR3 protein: CASSPNSYEQYF
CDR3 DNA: TGTGCCAGTAGCCCAAATTCCTACGAGCAGTACTTC

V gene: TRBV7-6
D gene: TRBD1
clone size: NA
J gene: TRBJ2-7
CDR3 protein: CASSRQGAQESEQYF
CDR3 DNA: TGTGCCAGCAGCCGACAGGGGGCGCAAGAATCCGAGCAGTACTTC

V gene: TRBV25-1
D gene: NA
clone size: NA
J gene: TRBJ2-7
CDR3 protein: CASSAEFSYEQYF
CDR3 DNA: TGTGCCAGCAGTGCTGAGTTCTCCTACGAGCAGTACTTC

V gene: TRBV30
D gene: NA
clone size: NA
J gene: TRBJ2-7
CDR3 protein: CAWSGGEGGYEQYF
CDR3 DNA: TGTGCCTGGAGTGGAGGCGAGGGGGGGTACGAGCAGTACTTC

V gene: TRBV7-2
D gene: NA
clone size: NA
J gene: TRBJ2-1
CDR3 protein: CASSTSSEQFF
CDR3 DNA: TGTGCCAGCAGCACTAGCAGTGAGCAGTTCTTC

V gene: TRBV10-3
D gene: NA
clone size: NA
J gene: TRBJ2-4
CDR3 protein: CAIGDLNIQYF
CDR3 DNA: TGTGCCATCGGAGATTTAAACATTCAGTACTTC

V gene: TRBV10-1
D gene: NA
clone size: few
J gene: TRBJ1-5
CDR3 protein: CASSGDINNQPQHF
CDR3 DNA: TGCGCCAGCAGCGGGGACATCAACAATCAGCCCCAGCATTTT

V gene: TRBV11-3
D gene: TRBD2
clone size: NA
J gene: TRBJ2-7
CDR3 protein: CASSFDLAGAPEQYF
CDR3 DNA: TGTGCCAGCAGCTTCGATCTAGCGGGAGCCCCCGAGCAGTACTTC

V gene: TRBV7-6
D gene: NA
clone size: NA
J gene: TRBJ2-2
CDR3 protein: CASSLARYTGELFF
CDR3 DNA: TGTGCCAGCAGCTTAGCGCGGTACACCGGGGAGCTGTTTTTT

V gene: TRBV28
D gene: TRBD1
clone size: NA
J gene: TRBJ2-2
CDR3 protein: CASSPGQLNTGELFF
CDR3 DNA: TGTGCCAGCAGCCCGGGACAGCTGAACACCGGGGAGCTGTTTTTT

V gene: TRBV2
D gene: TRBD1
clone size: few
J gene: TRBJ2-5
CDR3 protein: CASSGTPQGARETQYF
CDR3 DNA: TGTGCCAGCAGCGGTACTCCACAGGGGGCTAGAGAGACCCAGTACTTC

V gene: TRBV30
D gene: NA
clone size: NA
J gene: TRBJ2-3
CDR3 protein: CAWSSALGGRGTQYF
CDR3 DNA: TGTGCCTGGAGTTCCGCCCTGGGGGGGCGGGGTACGCAGTATTTT

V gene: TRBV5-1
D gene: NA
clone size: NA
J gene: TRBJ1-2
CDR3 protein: CASSLTGANYGYTF
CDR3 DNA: TGCGCCAGCAGCTTGACAGGAGCCAACTATGGCTACACCTTC

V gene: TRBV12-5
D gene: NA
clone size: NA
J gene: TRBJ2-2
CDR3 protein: CASDLGSYTGELFF
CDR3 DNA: TGTGCTAGCGACCTAGGATCGTACACCGGGGAGCTGTTTTTT

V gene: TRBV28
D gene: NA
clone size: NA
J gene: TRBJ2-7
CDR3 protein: CASSNSRTRLIF
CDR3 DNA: TGTGCCAGCAGTAATAGCCGGACAAGACTTATCTTC

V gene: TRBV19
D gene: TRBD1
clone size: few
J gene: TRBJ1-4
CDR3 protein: CASSTLGQLSDEKLFF
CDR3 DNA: TGTGCCAGTAGTACCCTGGGACAGCTAAGCGATGAAAAACTGTTTTTT

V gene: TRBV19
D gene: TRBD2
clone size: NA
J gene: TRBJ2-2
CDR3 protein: CASSIVMTSGSGGLFF
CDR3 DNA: TGTGCCAGTAGTATAGTCATGACTAGCGGGAGTGGTGGGCTGTTTTTT

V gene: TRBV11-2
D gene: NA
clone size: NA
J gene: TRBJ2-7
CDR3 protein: CASSLAEGLVYEQYF
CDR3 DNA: TGTGCCAGCAGCTTAGCGGAGGGGCTGGTCTACGAGCAGTACTTC

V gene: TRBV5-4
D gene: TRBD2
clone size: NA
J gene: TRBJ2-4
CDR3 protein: CASSLEPLADGNIQYF
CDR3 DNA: TGTGCCAGCAGCTTGGAGCCCCTAGCGGACGGAAACATTCAGTACTTC

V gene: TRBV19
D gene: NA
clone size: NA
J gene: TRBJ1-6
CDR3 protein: CASSPEGGEAPLHF
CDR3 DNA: TGTGCCAGTAGTCCCGAAGGGGGTGAGGCACCCCTCCACTTT

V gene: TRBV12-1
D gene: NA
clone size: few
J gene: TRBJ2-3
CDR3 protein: CASSPYLAGYASTDTQYF
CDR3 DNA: TGTGCCAGCAGCCCCTACCTAGCGGGGTATGCTAGCACAGATACGCAGTATTTT

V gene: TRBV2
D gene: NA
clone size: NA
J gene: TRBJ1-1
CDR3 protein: CASSEGQGGRTEAFF
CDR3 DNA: TGTGCCAGCAGTGAAGGGCAGGGTGGGAGGACTGAAGCTTTCTTT